This entry concerns a single TCR beta chain. This clonotype was counted once. There is no known antigen for this receptor. No base-level quality is on record; no much larger clone is a single base apart. A read on its own is weak evidence. The sample belongs to a study of CD8 T cells in Susac syndrome (dated by TCRdb to about 2019). General notes on the study: Repertoire sequencing was used to test whether CD8+ T cell activation and differentiation in Susac syndrome was antigen driven.

The paper as a whole reports these results and caveats: The number of individuals in the TCR sequencing and HLA analysis was acknowledged as relatively small.

RNA was extracted using the RNeasy kit, and about 0.5 to 1 ug of the RNA was reverse transcribed with random hexamers. TCR beta CDR3 regions were amplified with the immunoSEQ multiplex PCR assay covering 54 Vbeta and 13 Jbeta segments. Bias from PCR amplification was corrected by using a synthetic template baseline for primer optimization and for computational correction. Per the authors' processing: Reads were annotated to V, D and J genes according to IMGT and were analyzed with immunoSEQ Analyzer, with only productive sequences retained. Clonality was computed as one minus Shannon entropy normalized by log2 of the number of productive unique sequences. Public and private clones were assessed among the 100 most prevalent clones of each patient and control. A clone was defined as Susac-specific if it was absent from the healthy and MS cohorts, from over a thousand published viral clones and from other ImmuneACCESS disease sequences. TCRdb itself trimmed the public reads at Q25 with fastp, ran MiXCR and retained productive beta chains. When rows share a CDR3 protein, they turn into one entry using the most common DNA and genes. These V and J calls are TCRdb output, not the study's own analysis. Across this sample there are approximately 150,000 distinct CDR3 sequences, with 92% seen only once. The ten largest clones represent 0.065% to 0.1% of the sample.

Peripheral blood CD8+ and CD4+ T cells from healthy donors, Susac syndrome patients and multiple sclerosis patients were profiled by high-throughput TCR beta sequencing. Healthy donors were included as age- and sex-matched controls. Bulk CD8+ and CD4+ T cells were purified magnetically by negative isolation, whereas CD8+ TEMRA cells were enriched by FACS. Blood was collected in EDTA tubes and processed within 24 hours, with PBMCs isolated through density gradient centrifugation. PBMCs destined for TCR sequencing were cryopreserved in liquid nitrogen and later thawed in a 37 °C water bath. A purity of at least 90% was achieved for sorted or isolated CD4+, CD8+ and CD8+ TEMRA cells. From the cysteine up to the phenylalanine, the CDR3 has a length of 13 residues. The read is trimmed to its CDR3 DNA, 39 bases read in frame from base 1. CDR1 MNHEY and CDR2 SVGEGT are derived from the germline V gene. V is pared back by 6 bases and J by 2 bases, with 7 bases lying between the germline termini.

The V and J segments used are TRBV6-2 or TRBV6-3 and TRBJ1-4; the D gene assignment is ambiguous. The origin of this receptor is a human donor in good health. The sample was CD4+ T cells from PBMCs. The DNA sequence reads TGTGCCAGCAGGACCGGTACTAATGAAAAACTGTTTTTT. The resulting protein is CASRTGTNEKLFF.